Presented here are 32 T cell receptor beta chains from one specimen sequenced in a study of molecular identifiers for immune sequencing clone quantification. One entry per CDR3 protein, called by TCRdb with MiXCR from the PCR reads. This table has 490,000 or so distinct CDR3 sequences, around 23% appearing once. The sample comprised naive CD8+ T cells from blood, with Jurkat cell RNA spiked in. Specified subset: FACS-sorted CD8+CD4-CCR7+CD45RA+ naive T cells. The receptors come from a human donor in good health. Some libraries in this study had Jurkat cell RNA spiked in.

The rearrangement links TRBV29-1 to TRBJ1-4; tentative D call: TRBD1 (5 bases). The CDR3 covers 13 residues. The ends were cut back, 6 bases at V and 3 bases at J, with 11 bases in the middle. Per germline, CDR1 SQVTM and CDR2 ANQGSEA. CDR3 sequence (DNA): TGCAGCGTCGAACCCAGGGCTAATGAAAAACTGTTTTTT. Protein product: CSVEPRANEKLFF.

The V gene is TRBV5-8, the J gene TRBJ2-7; possibly TRBD1 for D (5 bases). From germline, CDR1 is SGHTS and CDR2 YDEGEE. V lost 4 bases, J lost 2 bases, and 13 bases lay in between. The CDR3 covers 14 residues. The CDR3 spells CASSRKDRTYEQYF. The CDR3 DNA reads TGTGCCAGCAGCCGGAAAGACAGAACCTACGAGCAGTACTTC.

This clonotype showed up just a few times. The chain couples TRBV20-1 to TRBJ2-3; 8 nucleotides match TRBD1. The CDR3 is 16 residues long. Germline V gene data show CDR1 as DFQATT and CDR2 as SNEGSKA (reference sequence). The V and J ends lost 0 bases and 4 bases, in that order; junction bases with no gene match: 9. The CDR3 protein is CSARDPTGASSDTQYF. The CDR3 coding sequence is TGCAGTGCTAGAGACCCGACAGGGGCCAGCTCAGATACGCAGTATTTT.

This clonotype was seen a few times. The chain links TRBV4-3 to TRBJ2-7, with 7 bases lining up with TRBD1. V was clipped by 4 bases and J by 7 bases; unmatched bases: 7. Germline loops: CDR1 LGHNA, CDR2 YSLEER. The CDR3 runs 13 residues. The CDR3 DNA is TGCGCCAGCAGCCCCCCGGGGACAGATGAGCAGTACTTC. Translated, it gives CASSPPGTDEQYF.

The rearrangement links TRBV29-1 to TRBJ2-1; D is ambiguous. The CDR3 is 10 amino acids. In germline, CDR1 is SQVTM, CDR2 ANQGSEA. V gave up 6 bases and J gave up 7 bases, with 7 bases separating them. CDR3 in DNA: TGCAGCGTCCTAGGTAATGAGCAGTTCTTC. It yields the protein CSVLGNEQFF.

The chain employs TRBV20-1 and TRBJ2-7; 8 positions match TRBD2. Trimming at V came to 5 bases and at J to 3 bases, leaving 9 bases not matched to a gene. CDR1 and CDR2 (germline): DFQATT, SNEGSKA (reference sequence). The CDR3 consists of 14 residues. In nucleotides, the CDR3 is TGCAGTGCTCGGACTAGCCCATCGAGCTACGAGCAGTACTTC. Protein: CSARTSPSSYEQYF.

The rearrangement joins TRBV3-1 to TRBJ2-1; D is tentatively TRBD1 or TRBD2 (8 bases each). This CDR3 is built from 16 residues. Between the trimmed V and J ends, which lost 6 bases and 5 bases, there was a span of 20 bases. In germline, CDR1 is LGHDT, CDR2 YNNKEL (reference sequence). CDR3 nucleotide sequence: TGTGCCAGCAGAGGCAGGGGGCCGGGACTAGACAATGAGCAGTTCTTC. Translation: CASRGRGPGLDNEQFF.

This clonotype was seen at least ten times. CDR3 residues: CASSSEIQSEAFF. CDR3 sequence (DNA): TGTGCCAGCAGTTCCGAGATACAGAGTGAAGCTTTCTTT. The rearrangement links TRBV6-2 or TRBV6-3 to TRBJ1-1, with D unresolved. Trimming pared 4 bases from V and 7 bases from J, leaving 13 bases between. From germline, CDR1 is MNHEY and CDR2 SVGEGT. This CDR3 is built from 13 residues.

In this sample, this clonotype turned up a few times. The V and J genes are TRBV9 and TRBJ2-1; D is tentatively TRBD1 or TRBD2 (6 bases each). V lost 0 bases to trimming and J lost 8 bases, with 12 bases between them. The CDR3 totals 14 residues. Germline lookup yields CDR1 SGDLS and CDR2 YYNGEE. The CDR3 spells CASSVAGAADEQFF. The CDR3 DNA follows: TGTGCCAGCAGCGTAGCGGGGGCGGCGGATGAGCAGTTCTTC.

The chain uses TRBV5-4 and TRBJ2-2; D perhaps matches TRBD2 (5 bases). Germline-derived CDR1 and CDR2 are SGHNT and YYREEE (reference sequence). V was trimmed by 4 bases and J by 0 bases, leaving 10 bases between them. The CDR3 runs 15 residues. The CDR3 reads CASSEADANTGELFF. CDR3 nucleotide sequence: TGTGCCAGCAGCGAAGCGGATGCGAACACCGGGGAGCTGTTTTTT.

This clonotype was seen only a few times. The chain combines TRBV3-1 with TRBJ1-3; TRBD1 matches at 9 bases. CDR1 is LGHDT, CDR2 YNNKEL, per germline (reference sequence). There are 14 residues in the CDR3. V shed 7 bases and J 5 bases; nucleotides not matched to a gene: 6. CDR3 sequence (DNA): TGTGCCAGCACAGGGACAGGGCAAAGAAACACCATATATTTT. Protein product: CASTGTGQRNTIYF.

The rearrangement joins TRBV7-9 to TRBJ1-1; D is ambiguous. Germline V gives CDR1 SEHNR, CDR2 FQNEAQ (reference sequence). Trimming removed 7 bases from V and 7 bases from J, with 13 bases in between. The CDR3 extends over 12 amino acids. The chain's CDR3 is CASNHPGYEAFF. The CDR3 coding sequence is TGTGCCAGCAACCATCCGGGCTATGAAGCTTTCTTT.

The chain recombines TRBV7-8 with TRBJ1-1; no firm D call. Trimming left V 3 bases short and J 1 base short, with 18 bases between. The germline CDR1 and CDR2 sequences are SGHVS and FQNEAQ. The CDR3 runs 17 residues. The CDR3 DNA sequence: TGTGCCAGCAGCTTCCAAACCATTCAACGGGAGAACACTGAAGCTTTCTTT. Residues: CASSFQTIQRENTEAFF.

V is TRBV20-1 and J is TRBJ2-7; TRBD2 agrees at 16 bases. The trim removed 2 bases at V and 0 bases at J, leaving 7 bases unmatched. CDR3 length equals 18 residues. The germline CDR1 and CDR2 sequences are DFQATT and SNEGSKA (reference sequence). CDR3 sequence (DNA): TGCAGTGCTAGACCTAGGGGACTAGCGGGGGGGCCCTCCTACGAGCAGTACTTC. This encodes CSARPRGLAGGPSYEQYF.

On this clonotype itself: One end of the junction does not line up with germline, which may come from a read error. V gene TRBV6-2 or TRBV6-3 combines with J gene TRBJ2-5, with D unclear. Germline CDR1 reads MNHEY; CDR2 reads SVGEGT. CDR3 length: 13 residues. The CDR3 DNA follows: TGTGTCAGCGCGGCAGGCAGCCAAGAGACCCAGTACTTC. It specifies CVSAAGSQETQYF.

In this sample, this clonotype turned up a few times. Here the CDR3 DNA reads TGTGCCACCAGTGATTTGCAGGGGGGGGTAGCTCCAGATACGCAGTATTTT. Its protein product is CATSDLQGGVAPDTQYF. This sequence joins TRBV24-1 and TRBJ2-3; D is possibly TRBD1 or TRBD2 (7 bases each). Trimming shortened V by 0 bases and J by 4 bases, and 16 bases separated the two germline ends. Germline CDR1 is KGHDR and CDR2 is SFDVKD. This CDR3 is built from 17 residues.

Regarding this clonotype: The conserved phenylalanine or tryptophan is not found at the CDR3 terminus, so this likely reflects a read error. The chain combines TRBV7-9 with TRBJ1-1; 8 bases agree with TRBD1. V shed 5 bases, J shed 3 bases, and the junction held 11 bases outside the gene matches. The CDR3 totals 16 residues. Germline V lookup: CDR1 SEHNR, CDR2 FQNEAQ (reference sequence). This chain's CDR3 is CASSPPQGARHTEAFS. The CDR3 coding sequence is TGTGCCAGCAGCCCACCGCAGGGGGCGCGTCACACTGAAGCTTTCTCT.

The chain carries TRBV5-6 and TRBJ2-7; TRBD1 or TRBD2 may be the D gene (6 bases each). The V and J ends lost 4 bases and 1 base respectively, with 24 bases between them. This CDR3 region has 18 residues. The germline gives CDR1 SGHDT, CDR2 YYEEEE. CDR3 in amino acids: CASSAGTSGSSGSYEQYF. The CDR3 nucleotides are TGTGCCAGCAGCGCCGGGACATCAGGAAGTAGCGGATCCTACGAGCAGTACTTC. Full variable domain (rest looked up from reference TRBV5-6 and TRBJ2-7): DAGVTQSPTHLIKTRGQQVTLRCSPKSGHDTVSWYQQALGQGPQFIFQYYEEEERQRGNFPDRFSGHQFPNYSSELNVNALLLGDSALYLCASSAGTSGSSGSYEQYFGPGTRLTVT.

The chain carries TRBV19 and TRBJ1-1; D gene uncertain. The CDR3 loop spans 13 amino acids. V lost 8 bases to trimming and J lost 4 bases, with 14 bases between them. CDR1 LNHDA and CDR2 SQIVND come from the germline V gene (reference sequence). This CDR3 reads CASVWNSGTEAFF. The CDR3 DNA reads as TGTGCCAGTGTCTGGAACTCTGGCACTGAAGCTTTCTTT. Looking up the rest from reference TRBV19 and TRBJ1-1 gives the full variable domain: DGGITQSPKYLFRKEGQNVTLSCEQNLNHDAMYWYRQDPGQGLRLIYYSQIVNDFQKGDIAEGYSVSREKKESFPLTVTSAQKNPTAFYLCASVWNSGTEAFFGQGTRLTVV.

The gene calls are TRBV27 and TRBJ1-5; weak D call: TRBD1 (6 bases). This CDR3 has 14 residues. V shed 2 bases and J shed 6 bases, with 11 bases lying between them. Germline V gene lookup returns CDR1 MNHEY and CDR2 SMNVEV (reference sequence). CDR3 residues: CASSLQTGIQPQHF. The DNA of the CDR3 is TGTGCCAGCAGTTTACAAACAGGGATTCAGCCCCAGCATTTT.

Notes on this clonotype: One end of the junction does not line up with germline, which may come from a read error. The chain couples TRBV6-1 to TRBJ1-5, with 7 bases lining up with TRBD1. The CDR3 length is 17 residues. CDR1 and CDR2 from the germline V gene are MNHNS and SASEGT. The CDR3: CASSTDRSFYSNQPPHF. For the CDR3, the DNA is TGTGCCAGCAGTACGGACAGGTCTTTTTATAGCAATCAGCCCCCGCATTTT.

V gene TRBV11-3 combines with J gene TRBJ2-7; possibly TRBD2 for D (5 bases). The CDR3 consists of 14 residues. Trimming cost V 7 bases and J 3 bases, with 16 bases left between them. Germline loops: CDR1 SGHNT, CDR2 YENEEA. The CDR3 loop is CASTLGLESYEQYF. CDR3 DNA: TGTGCCAGCACTTTAGGACTGGAAAGCTACGAGCAGTACTTC.

A remark on this clonotype: A much larger clone lies a single base off, so this may be a read error. This sequence joins TRBV4-1 and TRBJ1-1; no reliable D call. The CDR3 length is 17 residues. The V end was cut by 0 bases, the J end by 0 bases, with 14 bases between. From germline, CDR1 is MGHRA and CDR2 YSYEKL. CDR3 residues: CASSQEPITSMNTEAFF. The CDR3, as DNA: TGCGCCAGCAGCCAAGAACCTATAACCAGCATGAACACTGAAGCTTTCTTT.

This clonotype occurred once. A single base separates this from a much larger clone, so it may be a read error. This chain joins TRBV28 and TRBJ2-7, with D perhaps being TRBD1 or TRBD2 (5 bases each). Germline V gene data show CDR1 as MDHEN and CDR2 as SYDVKM. This CDR3 has 16 amino acids. The V end lost 4 bases, the J end lost 2 bases, and 18 bases lay between the germline ends. The CDR3 region has the DNA TGTGCCAGCAGTTCCAGACCCGGGGCACACACCTACGAGCAGTACTTC. Translation: CASSSRPGAHTYEQYF.

Remarks on this clonotype: A read error is possible here, since a much larger clone lies one base away. The chain joins TRBV4-2 to TRBJ2-4; 7 bases match TRBD1. This CDR3 contains 16 residues. Germline V gene data show CDR1 as LGHNA and CDR2 as YNFKEQ. After removal of 0 bases from V and 9 bases from J, the junction contained 11 bases not matched to a gene. The CDR3 sequence is CASSQDIGTVTIIQYF. The CDR3 DNA is TGTGCCAGCAGCCAAGATATTGGGACAGTAACAATCATTCAGTACTTC.

This clonotype was observed at least ten times. The chain couples TRBV15 to TRBJ1-1; possibly TRBD1 for D (6 bases). The CDR3 contains 14 residues. Germline V CDR1 and CDR2: LNHNV, YYDKDF (reference sequence). The V end lost 0 bases, the J end lost 5 bases, and 10 bases lay between the germline ends. CDR3 nucleotides: TGTGCCACCAGCAGAGATGCAGGGGTAACTGAAGCTTTCTTT. It translates to CATSRDAGVTEAFF. The full variable domain, completed using reference TRBV15 and TRBJ1-1, is DAMVIQNPRYQVTQFGKPVTLSCSQTLNHNVMYWYQQKSSQAPKLLFHYYDKDFNNEADTPDNFQSRRPNTSFCFLDIRSPGLGDTAMYLCATSRDAGVTEAFFGQGTRLTVV.

The chain links TRBV11-3 to TRBJ2-5; unclear D gene. From germline, CDR1 is SGHNT and CDR2 YENEEA. There are 19 residues in the CDR3. The V end was cut by 8 bases, the J end by 1 base, with 29 bases between. CDR3 DNA sequence: TGTGCCAGCCCAAATTCCCAAGGCTGGACGGCTCCGCGCCAAGAGACCCAGTACTTC. Translated: CASPNSQGWTAPRQETQYF.

The chain recombines TRBV10-2 with TRBJ1-2, with D possibly matching TRBD1 (6 bases). Germline CDR1 is WSHSY and CDR2 is SAAADI. Trimming removed 4 bases at V and 2 bases at J, with 14 bases between. This CDR3 region has 15 residues. The CDR3 is CASSVEAGVNYGYTF. CDR3 in DNA: TGCGCCAGCAGTGTAGAAGCAGGGGTAAACTATGGCTACACCTTC.

This clonotype was seen a handful of times. The chain recombines TRBV12-3 or TRBV12-4 with TRBJ2-3; D uncertain. This CDR3 spans 13 amino acids. V gave up 0 bases and J gave up 4 bases, with 5 bases separating them. CDR3 in amino acids: CASSLALPDTQYF. The CDR3, as DNA: TGTGCCAGCAGTTTAGCGCTCCCAGATACGCAGTATTTT.

This clonotype was picked up one time. A much larger clone differs by one base, so this may be a read error. This chain joins TRBV6-2 or TRBV6-3 and TRBJ2-5; no definite D call. This CDR3 spans 14 amino acids. Germline CDR1 MNHEY, CDR2 SVGEGT. CDR3 nucleotide sequence: TGTGCCAGCAGCCCCCCGAGCCGCCAAGAGTCCCAGTACTTC. Translating gives CASSPPSRQESQYF.

The chain links TRBV7-9 to TRBJ2-5; D may be TRBD1 or TRBD2 (5 bases each). Germline-derived CDR1 and CDR2 are SEHNR and FQNEAQ (reference sequence). V gave up 4 bases and J gave up 4 bases, with 13 bases separating them. The CDR3 extends over 14 amino acids. The CDR3 DNA is TGTGCCAGCAGCTATACTAACGGGGCAGAGACCCAGTACTTC. It encodes CASSYTNGAETQYF.

This chain links TRBV10-3 with TRBJ2-7; D is undetermined. The CDR3 spans 15 residues. The ends were cut back, 6 bases at V and 4 bases at J, with 19 bases in the middle. Germline V gene data show CDR1 as ENHRY and CDR2 as SYGVKD. CDR3 loop: CAIRPSRRADYEQYF. Written as DNA, the CDR3 is TGTGCCATCAGGCCATCCAGACGTGCCGATTACGAGCAGTACTTC.